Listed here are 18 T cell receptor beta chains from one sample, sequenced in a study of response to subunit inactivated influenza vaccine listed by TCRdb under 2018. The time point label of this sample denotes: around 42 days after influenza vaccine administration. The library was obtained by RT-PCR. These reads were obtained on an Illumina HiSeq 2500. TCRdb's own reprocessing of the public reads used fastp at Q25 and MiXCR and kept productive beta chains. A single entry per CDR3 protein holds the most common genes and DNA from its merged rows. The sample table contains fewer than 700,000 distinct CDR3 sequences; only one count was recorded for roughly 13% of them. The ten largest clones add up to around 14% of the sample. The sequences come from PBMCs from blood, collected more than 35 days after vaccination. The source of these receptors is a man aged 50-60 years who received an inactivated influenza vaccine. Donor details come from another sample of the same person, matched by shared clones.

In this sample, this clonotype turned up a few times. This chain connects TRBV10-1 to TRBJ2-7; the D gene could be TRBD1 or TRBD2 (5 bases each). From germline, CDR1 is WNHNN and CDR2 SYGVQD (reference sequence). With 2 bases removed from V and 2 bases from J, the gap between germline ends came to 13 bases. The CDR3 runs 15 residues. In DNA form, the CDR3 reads TGCGCCAGCAGTGAGAGGGGCAGCGGAACCTACGAGCAGTACTTC. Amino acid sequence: CASSERGSGTYEQYF.

CDR3 coding DNA: TGTGCCACCTTAGCGGGCGACTCCTACAATGAGCAGTTCTTC. Amino acids: CATLAGDSYNEQFF. The chain has TRBV15 and TRBJ2-1; 7 bases line up with TRBD2. This CDR3 has 14 residues. Losses at the gene ends were 8 bases for V and 0 bases for J; bases not matched to a gene: 4. The germline gives CDR1 LNHNV, CDR2 YYDKDF (reference sequence).

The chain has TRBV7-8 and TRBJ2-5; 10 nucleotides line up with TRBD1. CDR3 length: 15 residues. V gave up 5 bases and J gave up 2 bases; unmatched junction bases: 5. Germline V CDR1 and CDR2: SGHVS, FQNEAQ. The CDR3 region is CASSHGTGDQETQYF. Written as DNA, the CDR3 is TGTGCCAGCAGCCACGGGACAGGGGATCAAGAGACCCAGTACTTC. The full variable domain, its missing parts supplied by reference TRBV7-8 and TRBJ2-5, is GAGVSQSPRYKVAKRGQDVALRCDPISGHVSLFWYQQALGQGPEFLTYFQNEAQLDKSGLPSDRFFAERPEGSVSTLKIQRTQQEDSAVYLCASSHGTGDQETQYFGPGTRLLVL.

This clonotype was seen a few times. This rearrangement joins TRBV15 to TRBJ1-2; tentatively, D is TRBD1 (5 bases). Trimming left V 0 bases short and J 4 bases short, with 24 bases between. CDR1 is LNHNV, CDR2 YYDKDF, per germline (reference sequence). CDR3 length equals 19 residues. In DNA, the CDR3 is TGTGCCACCAGCAGAGAGGATTGGACGGAGGATCTGGGGGGCTATGGCTACACCTTC. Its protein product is CATSREDWTEDLGGYGYTF.

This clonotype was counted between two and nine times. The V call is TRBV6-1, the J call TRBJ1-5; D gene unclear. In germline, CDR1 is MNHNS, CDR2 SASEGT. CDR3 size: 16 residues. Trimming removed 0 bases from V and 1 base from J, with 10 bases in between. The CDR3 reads CASSEAGTTSNQPQHF. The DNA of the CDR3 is TGTGCCAGCAGTGAAGCTGGCACTACGAGCAATCAGCCCCAGCATTTT.

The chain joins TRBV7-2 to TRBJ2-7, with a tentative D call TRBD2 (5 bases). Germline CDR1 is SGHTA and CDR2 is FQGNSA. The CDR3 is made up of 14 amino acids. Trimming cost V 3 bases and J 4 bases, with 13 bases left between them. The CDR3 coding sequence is TGTGCCAGCAGCTTTTTTACTAGGCCATACGAGCAGTACTTC. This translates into CASSFFTRPYEQYF. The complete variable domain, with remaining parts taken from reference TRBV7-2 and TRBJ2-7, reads GAGVSQSPSNKVTEKGKDVELRCDPISGHTALYWYRQSLGQGLEFLIYFQGNSAPDKSGLPSDRFSAERTGGSVSTLTIQRTQQEDSAVYLCASSFFTRPYEQYFGPGTRLTVT.

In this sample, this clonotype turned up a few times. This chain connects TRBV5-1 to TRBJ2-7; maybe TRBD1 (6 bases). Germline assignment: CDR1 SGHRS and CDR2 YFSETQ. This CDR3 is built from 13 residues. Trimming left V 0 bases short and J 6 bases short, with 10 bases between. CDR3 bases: TGCGCCAGCAGCTTGGACAGGGTCGGCGAGCAGTACTTC. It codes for CASSLDRVGEQYF.

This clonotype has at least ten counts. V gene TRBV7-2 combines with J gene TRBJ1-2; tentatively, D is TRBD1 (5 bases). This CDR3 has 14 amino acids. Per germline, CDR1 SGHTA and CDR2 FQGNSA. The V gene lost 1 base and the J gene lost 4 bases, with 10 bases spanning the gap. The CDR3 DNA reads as TGTGCCAGCAGCTTAGGAGGGACGGTCTATGGCTACACCTTC. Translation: CASSLGGTVYGYTF.

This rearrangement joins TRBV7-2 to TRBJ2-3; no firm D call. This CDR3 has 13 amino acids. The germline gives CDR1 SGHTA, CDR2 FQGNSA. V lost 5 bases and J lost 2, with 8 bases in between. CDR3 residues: CASSPTYTDTQYF. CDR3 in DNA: TGTGCCAGCAGCCCGACCTACACAGATACGCAGTATTTT.

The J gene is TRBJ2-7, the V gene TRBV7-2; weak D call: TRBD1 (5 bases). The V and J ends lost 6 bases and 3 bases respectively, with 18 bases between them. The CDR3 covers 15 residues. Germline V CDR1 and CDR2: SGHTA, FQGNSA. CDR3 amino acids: CASRAQGIGRYEQYF. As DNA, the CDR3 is TGTGCCAGCAGGGCTCAGGGAATCGGGCGCTACGAGCAGTACTTC.

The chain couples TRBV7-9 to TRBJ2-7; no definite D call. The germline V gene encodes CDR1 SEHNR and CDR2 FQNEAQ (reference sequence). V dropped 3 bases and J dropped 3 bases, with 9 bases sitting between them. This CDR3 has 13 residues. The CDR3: CASSFYENYEQYF. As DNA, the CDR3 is TGTGCCAGCAGCTTTTACGAAAACTACGAGCAGTACTTC.

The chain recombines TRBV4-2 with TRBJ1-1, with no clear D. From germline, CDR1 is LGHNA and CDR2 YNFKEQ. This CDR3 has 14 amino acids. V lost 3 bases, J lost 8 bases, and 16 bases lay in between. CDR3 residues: CASSQAASSREAFF. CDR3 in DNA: TGTGCCAGCAGCCAGGCGGCCTCTAGCCGAGAAGCTTTCTTT.

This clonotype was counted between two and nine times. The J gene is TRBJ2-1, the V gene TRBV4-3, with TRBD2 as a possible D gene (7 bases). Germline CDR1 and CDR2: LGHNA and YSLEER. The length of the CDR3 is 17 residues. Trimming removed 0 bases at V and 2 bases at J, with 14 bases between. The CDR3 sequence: CASSQDWAGAAYNEQFF. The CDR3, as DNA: TGCGCCAGCAGCCAAGATTGGGCGGGGGCCGCCTACAATGAGCAGTTCTTC.

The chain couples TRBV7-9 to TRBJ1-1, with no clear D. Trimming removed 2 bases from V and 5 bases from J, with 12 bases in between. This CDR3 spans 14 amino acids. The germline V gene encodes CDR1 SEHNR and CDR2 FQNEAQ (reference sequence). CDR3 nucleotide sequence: TGTGCCAGCAGCTTACAGAGGGCGGAAACTGAAGCTTTCTTT. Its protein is CASSLQRAETEAFF.

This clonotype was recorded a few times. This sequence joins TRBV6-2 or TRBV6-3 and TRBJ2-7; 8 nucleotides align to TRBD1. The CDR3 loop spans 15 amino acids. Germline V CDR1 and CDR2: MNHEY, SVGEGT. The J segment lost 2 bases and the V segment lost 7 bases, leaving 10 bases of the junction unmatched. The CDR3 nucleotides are TGTGCCAGCACCAACGGACAGGGAAAGGCCTACGAGCAGTACTTC. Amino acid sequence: CASTNGQGKAYEQYF.

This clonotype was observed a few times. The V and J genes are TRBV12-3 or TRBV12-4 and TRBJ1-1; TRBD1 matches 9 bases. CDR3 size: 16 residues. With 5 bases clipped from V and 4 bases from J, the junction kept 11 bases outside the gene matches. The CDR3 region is CASSPSPGQGSTEAFF. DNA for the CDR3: TGTGCCAGCAGTCCTTCGCCCGGACAGGGGAGCACTGAAGCTTTCTTT.

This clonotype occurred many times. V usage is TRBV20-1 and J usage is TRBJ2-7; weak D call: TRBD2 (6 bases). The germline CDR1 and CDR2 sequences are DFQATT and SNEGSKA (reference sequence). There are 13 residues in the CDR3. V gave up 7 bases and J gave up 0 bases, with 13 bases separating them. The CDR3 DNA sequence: TGCAGTGGGCGTAGCGGAAGCTCCTACGAGCAGTACTTC. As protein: CSGRSGSSYEQYF.

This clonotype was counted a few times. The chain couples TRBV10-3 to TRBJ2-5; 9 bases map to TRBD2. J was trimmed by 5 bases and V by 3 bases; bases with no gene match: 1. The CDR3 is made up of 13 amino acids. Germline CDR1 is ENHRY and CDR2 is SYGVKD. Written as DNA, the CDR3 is TGTGCCATCAGTGAAGGACTAGCGGAGACCCAGTACTTC. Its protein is CAISEGLAETQYF.